A single T cell receptor beta chain is shown here with its context. The record originates from a study of T cell changes during pregnancy in multiple sclerosis. Trimming removed 0 bases at V and 0 bases at J, with 13 bases between. The CDR3 is 17 residues long. Germline V gene data show CDR1 as SGDLS and CDR2 as YYNGEE. The method was immunoSEQ multiplex PCR; TCRdb's version includes in-frame clones alone and lacks a portion of them. This table has tens of thousands of clones, about 90% appearing once. V usage is TRBV9 and J usage is TRBJ2-4, with D perhaps TRBD1 (6 bases). This clonotype was sampled from a female donor with multiple sclerosis, enrolled in a pregnancy study. The material was CD4+ T cells from peripheral blood mononuclear cells, obtained after pregnancy. The CDR3 loop reads CASSVAQGLLAKNIQYF. CDR3 sequence (DNA): TGTGCCAGCAGCGTAGCGCAGGGGCTGCTAGCCAAAAACATTCAGTACTTC.